These 9 T cell receptor beta chains originate from one sample sequenced in a study of shared clonotypes between healthy human individuals. Generated by immunoSEQ multiplex PCR, the TCRdb table keeps only in-frame clones and is missing some. The repertoire holds under 2.5 million clones, with 80% to 95% as singletons. The sample was naive CD4+ T cells from PBMCs. The sample's subset: CD45RA+ positively selected. Source of these receptors: a man aged 18 to 30 in good health. Some clones in this sample may be carry-over from other donors' samples.

The V and J genes are TRBV11-2 and TRBJ2-7, with 8 bases matching TRBD2. The CDR3 is 14 amino acids. Germline CDR1 and CDR2: SGHAT and FQNNGV. Trimming took 1 base from V and 4 from J; bases not matched to a gene: 3. CDR3 nucleotides: TGTGCCAGCAGCTTAGTAGCGGGATGGTACGAGCAGTACTTC. This gives the protein CASSLVAGWYEQYF.

The chain links TRBV27 to TRBJ2-5, with 11 bases aligning to TRBD1. The CDR3 spans 16 residues. Losses at the gene ends were 3 bases for V and 7 bases for J; bases not matched to a gene: 10. CDR1 MNHEY and CDR2 SMNVEV come from the germline V gene (reference sequence). CDR3 bases: TGTGCCAGCAGTTTCCGGGACAGGGGGGGGTTTTCGACCCAGTACTTC. This sequence encodes CASSFRDRGGFSTQYF.

This chain uses TRBV5-1 with TRBJ2-7; D is uncertain. CDR1 is SGHRS and CDR2 is YFSETQ in the germline V gene. The CDR3 spans 14 residues. V lost 1 base, J lost 5 bases, and 13 bases lay in between. CDR3: CASSLWEPSNEQYF. Written as DNA, the CDR3 is TGCGCCAGCAGCTTGTGGGAACCTTCCAACGAGCAGTACTTC.

To note about this clone: A junction end diverges from the germline sequence, so it may reflect a read error. The chain carries TRBV19 and TRBJ1-4; the D is unclear. The CDR3 covers 13 residues. Germline CDR1 and CDR2: LNHDA and SQIVND (reference sequence). The CDR3 DNA sequence: TGTGCCAGTGGTATCGAGCGTACGGGGAAACTGTTTTTT. It is translated as CASGIERTGKLFF.

The chain uses TRBV11-1 and TRBJ2-5; 8 bases line up with TRBD2. This CDR3 region has 15 residues. Germline CDR1 and CDR2: SGHAT and FQDESV (reference sequence). After removal of 2 bases from V and 7 bases from J, the junction contained 9 bases not matched to a gene. As DNA, the CDR3 is TGTGCCAGCAGCTTAAGCGGGAGTGAGTTAGGGACCCAGTACTTC. It yields the protein CASSLSGSELGTQYF. The full variable domain, with the rest looked up from reference TRBV11-1 and TRBJ2-5, is EAEVAQSPRYKITEKSQAVAFWCDPISGHATLYWYRQILGQGPELLVQFQDESVVDDSQLPKDRFSAERLKGVDSTLKIQPAELGDSAMYLCASSLSGSELGTQYFGPGTRLLVL.

The chain combines TRBV6-5 with TRBJ1-1; 10 nucleotides line up with TRBD1. Germline lookup yields CDR1 MNHEY and CDR2 SVGAGI. Trimming took 10 bases from V and 10 from J; bases not matched to a gene: 6. This CDR3 region has 11 residues. The CDR3, as DNA: TGTGCCACGAACGACAGGGGGCGAGCTTTCTTT. Amino acid sequence: CATNDRGRAFF.

In this sample, this clone turned up a few times. The sample carries other DNA sequences with the same CDR3. The CDR3 region has the DNA TGTGCCAGCAGCTGGACTAGCGGGAGCACAGATACGCAGTATTTT. Translating it yields CASSWTSGSTDTQYF. The J gene is TRBJ2-3, the V gene TRBV5-4; 11 bases map to TRBD2. CDR3 length: 15 amino acids. V was clipped by 3 bases and J by 0 bases; unmatched bases: 0. Germline CDR1 and CDR2: SGHNT and YYREEE (reference sequence).

The rearrangement joins TRBV11-2 to TRBJ2-1; the D is unclear. CDR3 length equals 13 residues. With 5 bases removed from V and 0 bases from J, the gap between germline ends came to 5 bases. From germline, CDR1 is SGHAT and CDR2 FQNNGV. DNA for the CDR3: TGTGCCAGCAGCCCCCCCTCCTACAATGAGCAGTTCTTC. Its translation: CASSPPSYNEQFF.

The chain is built from TRBV10-2 and TRBJ2-7, with TRBD2 matching over 10 bases. CDR1 is WSHSY, CDR2 SAAADI, per germline. This CDR3 has 14 amino acids. Unmatched junction bases numbered 3, after V lost 4 bases and J lost 3 bases. The CDR3 reads CASSGTSGNYEQYF. The CDR3 region has the DNA TGCGCCAGCAGTGGGACTAGCGGCAACTACGAGCAGTACTTC.